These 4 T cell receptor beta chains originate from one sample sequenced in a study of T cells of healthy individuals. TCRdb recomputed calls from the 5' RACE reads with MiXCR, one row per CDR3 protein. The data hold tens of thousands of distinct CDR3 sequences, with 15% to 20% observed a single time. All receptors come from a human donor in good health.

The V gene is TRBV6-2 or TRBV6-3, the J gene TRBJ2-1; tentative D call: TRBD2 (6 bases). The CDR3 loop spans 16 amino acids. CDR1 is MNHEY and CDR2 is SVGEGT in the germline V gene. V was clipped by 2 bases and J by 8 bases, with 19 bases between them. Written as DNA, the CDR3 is TGTGCCAGCAGTTACAGGGACTTTCCCACCTGGGATGAGCAGTTCTTC. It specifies CASSYRDFPTWDEQFF.

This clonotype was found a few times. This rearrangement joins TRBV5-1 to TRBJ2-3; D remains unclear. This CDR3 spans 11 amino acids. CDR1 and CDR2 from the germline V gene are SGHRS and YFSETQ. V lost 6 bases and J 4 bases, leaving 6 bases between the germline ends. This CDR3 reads CASTEADTQYF. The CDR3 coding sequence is TGCGCCAGCACAGAAGCAGATACGCAGTATTTT. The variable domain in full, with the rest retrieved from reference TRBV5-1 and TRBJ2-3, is KAGVTQTPRYLIKTRGQQVTLSCSPISGHRSVSWYQQTPGQGLQFLFEYFSETQRNKGNFPGRFSGRQFSNSRSEMNVSTLELGDSALYLCASTEADTQYFGPGTRLTVL.

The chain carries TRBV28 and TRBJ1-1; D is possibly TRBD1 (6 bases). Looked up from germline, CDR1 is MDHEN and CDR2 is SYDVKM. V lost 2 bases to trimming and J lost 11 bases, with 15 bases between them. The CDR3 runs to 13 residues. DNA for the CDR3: TGTGCCAGCAGTTTACAGATGGAGGGGGAGGCTTTCTTT. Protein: CASSLQMEGEAFF.

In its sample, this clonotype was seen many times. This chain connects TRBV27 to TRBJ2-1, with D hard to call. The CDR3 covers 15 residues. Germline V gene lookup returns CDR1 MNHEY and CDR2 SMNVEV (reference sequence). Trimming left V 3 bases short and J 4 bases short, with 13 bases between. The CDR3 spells CASSFQRSKYNEQFF. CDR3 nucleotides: TGTGCCAGCAGTTTTCAGAGGTCTAAATACAATGAGCAGTTCTTC.